Sequencing of this T cell receptor (beta chain) was carried out in a study of T cells after yellow fever vaccination. General observations from the study: Clonotypes appearing in both CD4 and CD8 compartments existed, and their share was small. Most clones from primary vaccination resurfaced after the booster (approximately 95% CD4, 70% to 90% CD8). Any FACS-sorted repertoire could hold abundant clonotypes that contaminate it from the bulk population.

The germline V and J ends were trimmed by 0 bases and 2 bases, with 11 bases remaining between them. Germline values: CDR1 DFQATT, CDR2 SNEGSKA (reference sequence). CDR3 length: 16 amino acids. A universal primer site and UMIs were added as TCR cDNA was made by 5'RACE template switching. From the 5' RACE reads, TCRdb called clonotypes with MiXCR, one entry per CDR3 protein. The sample holds under 700,000 distinct CDR3 sequences; roughly 17% are singletons and the top ten take around 15%. With regard to this clonotype: Its antigen is unknown.

The sequences come from PBMCs, collected around 5 days after the first yellow fever vaccination. The source is a man between 18 and 29 years old who received the YFV17D yellow fever vaccine. The chain joins TRBV20-1 to TRBJ1-6; D may be TRBD1 (5 bases). The CDR3 spells CSARDGARAYNSPLHF. CDR3 DNA: TGCAGTGCTAGAGATGGGGCCAGGGCCTATAATTCACCCCTCCACTTT.